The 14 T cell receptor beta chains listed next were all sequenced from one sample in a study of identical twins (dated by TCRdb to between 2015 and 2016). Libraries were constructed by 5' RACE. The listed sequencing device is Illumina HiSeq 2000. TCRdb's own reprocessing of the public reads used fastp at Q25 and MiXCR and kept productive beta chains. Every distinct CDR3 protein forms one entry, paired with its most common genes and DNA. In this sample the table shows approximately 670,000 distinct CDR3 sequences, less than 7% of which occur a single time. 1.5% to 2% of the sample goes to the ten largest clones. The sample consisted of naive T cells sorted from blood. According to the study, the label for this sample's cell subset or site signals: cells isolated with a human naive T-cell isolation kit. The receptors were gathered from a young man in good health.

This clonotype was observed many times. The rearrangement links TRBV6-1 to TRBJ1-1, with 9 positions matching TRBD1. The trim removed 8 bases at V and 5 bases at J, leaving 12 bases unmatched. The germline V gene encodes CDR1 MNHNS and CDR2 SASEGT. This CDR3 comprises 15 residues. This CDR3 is CASSHRGRVATEAFF. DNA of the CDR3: TGTGCCAGCTCACACAGGGGGCGGGTTGCGACTGAAGCTTTCTTT.

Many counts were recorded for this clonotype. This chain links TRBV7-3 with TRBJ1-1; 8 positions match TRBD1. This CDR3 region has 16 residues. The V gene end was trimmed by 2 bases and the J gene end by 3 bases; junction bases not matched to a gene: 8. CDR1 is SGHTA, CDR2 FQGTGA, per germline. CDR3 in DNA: TGTGCCAGCAGCTTAGCTGGCCAGGGGGCCTACACTGAAGCTTTCTTT. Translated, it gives CASSLAGQGAYTEAFF.

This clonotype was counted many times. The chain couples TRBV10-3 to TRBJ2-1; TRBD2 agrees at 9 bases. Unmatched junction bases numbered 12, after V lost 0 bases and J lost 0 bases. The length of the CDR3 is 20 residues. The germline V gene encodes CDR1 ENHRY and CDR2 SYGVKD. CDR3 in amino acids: CAISESIRGGRVSSYNEQFF. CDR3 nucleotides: TGTGCCATCAGTGAGTCGATTCGTGGCGGGAGGGTTAGCTCCTACAATGAGCAGTTCTTC.

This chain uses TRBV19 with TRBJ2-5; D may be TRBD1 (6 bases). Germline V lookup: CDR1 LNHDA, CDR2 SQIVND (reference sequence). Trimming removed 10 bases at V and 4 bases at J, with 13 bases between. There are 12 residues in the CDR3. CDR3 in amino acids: CATDSFGETQYF. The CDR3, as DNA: TGTGCCACGGACAGTTTCGGAGAGACCCAGTACTTC.

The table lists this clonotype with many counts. The CDR3 here is CASSFGSGTSRNEQFF. The CDR3, as DNA: TGTGCCAGCAGCTTTGGGTCCGGGACTAGTCGAAATGAGCAGTTCTTC. The rearrangement uses TRBV7-9 and TRBJ2-1; 8 nucleotides match TRBD2. V lost 3 bases to trimming and J lost 7 bases; unmatched junction nucleotides: 11. From germline, CDR1 is SEHNR and CDR2 FQNEAQ (reference sequence). The length of the CDR3 is 16 residues.

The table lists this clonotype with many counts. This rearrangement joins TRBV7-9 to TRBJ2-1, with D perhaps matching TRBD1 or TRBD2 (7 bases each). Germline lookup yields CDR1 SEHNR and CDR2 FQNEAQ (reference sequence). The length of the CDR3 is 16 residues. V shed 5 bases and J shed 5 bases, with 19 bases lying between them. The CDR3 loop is CASSPGEGAEHNEQFF. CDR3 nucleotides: TGTGCCAGCAGCCCAGGGGAGGGGGCTGAACACAATGAGCAGTTCTTC.

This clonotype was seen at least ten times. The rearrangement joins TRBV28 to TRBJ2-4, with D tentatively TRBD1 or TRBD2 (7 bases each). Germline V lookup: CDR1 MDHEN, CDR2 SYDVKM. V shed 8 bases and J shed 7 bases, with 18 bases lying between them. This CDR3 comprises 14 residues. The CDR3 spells CASGLPGGGNIQYF. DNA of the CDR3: TGTGCCAGCGGCCTCCCAGGGGGAGGGAACATTCAGTACTTC.

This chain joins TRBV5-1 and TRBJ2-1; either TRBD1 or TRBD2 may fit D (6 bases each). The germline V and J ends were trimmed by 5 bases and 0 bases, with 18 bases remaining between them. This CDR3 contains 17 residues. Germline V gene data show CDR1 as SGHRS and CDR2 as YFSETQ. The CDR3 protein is CASRDRYSGGSYNEQFF. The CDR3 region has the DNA TGCGCCAGCAGAGACAGGTATTCCGGGGGCTCCTACAATGAGCAGTTCTTC.

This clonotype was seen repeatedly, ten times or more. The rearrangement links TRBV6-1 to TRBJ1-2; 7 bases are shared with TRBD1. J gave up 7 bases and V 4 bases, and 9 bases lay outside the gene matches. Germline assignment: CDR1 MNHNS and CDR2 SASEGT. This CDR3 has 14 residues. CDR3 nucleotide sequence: TGTGCCAGCAGTGCCCTGACAGGGTTGAGTGGCTACACCTTC. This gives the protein CASSALTGLSGYTF.

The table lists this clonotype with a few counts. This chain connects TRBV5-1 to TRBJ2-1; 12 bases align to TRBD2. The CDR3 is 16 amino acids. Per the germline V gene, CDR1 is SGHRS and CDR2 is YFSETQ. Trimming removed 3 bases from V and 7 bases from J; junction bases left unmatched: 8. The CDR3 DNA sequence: TGCGCCAGCAGCTACTCTACTAGCGGGAGGAGGAATGAGCAGTTCTTC. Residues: CASSYSTSGRRNEQFF.

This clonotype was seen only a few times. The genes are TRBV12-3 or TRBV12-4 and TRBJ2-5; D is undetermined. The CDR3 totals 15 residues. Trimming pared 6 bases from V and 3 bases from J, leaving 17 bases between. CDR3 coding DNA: TGTGCCAGCAGCCGGGCGGACCGAAGTGAAGAGACCCAGTACTTC. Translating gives CASSRADRSEETQYF.

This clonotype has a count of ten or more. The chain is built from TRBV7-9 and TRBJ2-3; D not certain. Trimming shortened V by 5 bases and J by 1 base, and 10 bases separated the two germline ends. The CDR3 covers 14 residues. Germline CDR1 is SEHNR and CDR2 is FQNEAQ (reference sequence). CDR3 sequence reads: CASSPPLRTDTQYF. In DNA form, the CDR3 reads TGTGCCAGCAGCCCACCGCTCCGCACAGATACGCAGTATTTT. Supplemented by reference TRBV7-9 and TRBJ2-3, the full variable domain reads DTGVSQNPRHKITKRGQNVTFRCDPISEHNRLYWYRQTLGQGPEFLTYFQNEAQLEKSRLLSDRFSAERPKGSFSTLEIQRTEQGDSAMYLCASSPPLRTDTQYFGPGTRLTVL.

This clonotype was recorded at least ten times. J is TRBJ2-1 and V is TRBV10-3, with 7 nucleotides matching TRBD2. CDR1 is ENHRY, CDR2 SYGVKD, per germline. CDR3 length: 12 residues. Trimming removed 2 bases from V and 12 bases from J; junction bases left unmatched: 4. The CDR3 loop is CAISESGIWQFF. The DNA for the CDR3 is TGTGCCATCAGTGAGAGCGGGATATGGCAGTTCTTC.

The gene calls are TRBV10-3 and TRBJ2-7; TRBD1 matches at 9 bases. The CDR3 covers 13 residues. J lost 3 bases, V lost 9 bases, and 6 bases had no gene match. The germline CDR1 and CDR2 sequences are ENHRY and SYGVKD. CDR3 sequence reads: CAIQTGQGYEQYF. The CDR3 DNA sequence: TGTGCCATACAAACGGGACAGGGCTACGAGCAGTACTTC.